This T cell receptor (beta chain) stems from a study of response to subunit inactivated influenza vaccine. Findings and limits, study-wide: Seasonal influenza vaccination, on each occasion, was suggested by the authors to recruit few new T cells.

One entry per CDR3 protein results from TCRdb running MiXCR on the RT-PCR reads. The sample lists over 800,000 distinct CDR3 sequences; around 20% were seen once. At least ten counts were recorded for this clonotype. Its antigen is as yet unknown. This receptor was identified in a man aged 45 to 65 who received an inactivated influenza vaccine. The source was PBMCs from blood, collected roughly 5 days after vaccination.

CDR3 nucleotide sequence: TGTGCCAGCAGCTTGAGGGGGCTCTCCTACAATGAGCAGTTCTTC. It codes for CASSLRGLSYNEQFF. V gene TRBV11-2 combines with J gene TRBJ2-1, with TRBD1 matching 7 bases. CDR1 is SGHAT and CDR2 is FQNNGV in the germline V gene. The CDR3 has 15 residues. Trimming at V came to 3 bases and at J to 0 bases, leaving 2 bases not matched to a gene.